This T cell receptor (beta chain) comes out of a study of spatial heterogeneity in lung cancer (dated by TCRdb to the late 2010s). At the level of the whole study: Beta-chain transcripts were consistently detected in greater numbers than alpha-chain transcripts, which likely reflects a higher abundance of beta-chain transcripts. In non-small cell lung cancer, the study quantitatively compared TCR alpha and beta repertoires across several tumor regions, matched nontumor lung, and blood. In the raw uncorrected reads, each unique combination of TCR and UMI appeared on average more than ten times. The study linked features of the TCR repertoire to counts of nonsynonymous mutations, which were determined by whole-exome sequencing of tumor tissue. Both alpha and beta chains were TCR-sequenced in around 230 tumor regions, approximately 68 matched nontumor lung samples and around 54 PBMC samples obtained at surgery.

Libraries were built with 5' RACE. The listed sequencing device is NextSeq 500. In the TCR library protocol, a unique molecular identifier was attached to each TCR cDNA molecule so that PCR and sequencing errors could be corrected. In the paper's pipeline: TCR identification, UMI-based error correction and CDR3 extraction were performed with Decombinator tools. Expanded TCRs were defined as those above a frequency of 2 per 1,000, corresponding to the top 1% of the tumor frequency distribution. Rényi diversity was computed with the R vegan package after subsampling each repertoire 100 times to 5,000 TCRs. To build CDR3 similarity networks, amino acid triplet string-kernel similarity was used, and CDR3s were connected when their pairwise similarity was above 0.82. Using fastp trimming at Q25 and MiXCR clonotype assembly, TCRdb reanalyzed the public sequencing data and kept in-frame beta chains. Merged by CDR3 protein, the rows form single entries marked with the most common genes and DNA. TCRdb's processing, not the study's, gives the V and J calls here. The sample includes 4,000 to 5,000 distinct CDR3 sequences, with about a sixth observed a single time. The ten largest clones take up 6.3% of the sample.

Broad study findings and their caveats: Confirming at a functional level the hypothesis that regional TCRs recognize regional mutations was considered to require additional single-cell paired TCR alpha and beta sequencing. Ubiquitous expanded tumor TCRs were found in blood more often at tumor resection than at routine follow-up.

The time point label here, explained by the study, means: sample taken at primary tumor resection. Whole RNA extracted from tumor and nontumor lung tissue, or from cryopreserved PBMC samples, was used for TCR sequencing without cell sorting. Samples were obtained from approximately 76 patients with early-stage, untreated non-small cell lung cancer from the lung TRACERx cohort. A patient was chosen for TCR sequencing only when enough RNA was available from at least two tumor regions. This clonotype counts as medium-sized (0.01 to 0.1%). Which antigen it targets is not known. There are no base qualities to consult, and no much larger clone falls within one base. The starting material was PBMCs, obtained at surgery. The TCR sequence derives from a male donor with early-stage non-small cell lung cancer.

CDR3 reads: CASSQDSSPPTDTQYF. The DNA reads TGTGCCAGCAGCCAAGACTCCTCCCCCCCCACAGATACGCAGTATTTT. Recombination linked TRBV3-1 to TRBJ2-3; no confident D gene assignment can be made. The CDR3 runs 16 residues from the cysteine to the phenylalanine. Just the 48-base CDR3 DNA is kept, in frame starting at base 1. V is reduced by 0 bases and J by 2 bases, leaving a spacing of 12 bases between them. Per the germline V gene (reference sequence), LGHDT is the CDR1 and YNNKEL is the CDR2.